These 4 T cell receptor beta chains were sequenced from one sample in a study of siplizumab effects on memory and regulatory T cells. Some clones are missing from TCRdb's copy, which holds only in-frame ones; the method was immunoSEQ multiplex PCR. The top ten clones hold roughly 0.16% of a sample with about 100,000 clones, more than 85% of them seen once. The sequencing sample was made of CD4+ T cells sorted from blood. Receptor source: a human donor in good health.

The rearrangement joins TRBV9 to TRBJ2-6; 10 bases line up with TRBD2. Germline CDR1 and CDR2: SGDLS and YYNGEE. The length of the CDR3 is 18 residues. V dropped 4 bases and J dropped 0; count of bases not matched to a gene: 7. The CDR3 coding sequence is TGTGCCAGCAGCCCCCTAGCGGGGGATTACTCTGGGGCCAACGTCCTGACTTTC. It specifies CASSPLAGDYSGANVLTF.

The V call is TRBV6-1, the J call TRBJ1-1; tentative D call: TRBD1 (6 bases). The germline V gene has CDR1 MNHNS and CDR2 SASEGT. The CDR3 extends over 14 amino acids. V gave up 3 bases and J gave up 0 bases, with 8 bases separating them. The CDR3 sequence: CASSEDRLNTEAFF. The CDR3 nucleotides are TGTGCCAGCAGTGAGGACAGATTGAACACTGAAGCTTTCTTT.

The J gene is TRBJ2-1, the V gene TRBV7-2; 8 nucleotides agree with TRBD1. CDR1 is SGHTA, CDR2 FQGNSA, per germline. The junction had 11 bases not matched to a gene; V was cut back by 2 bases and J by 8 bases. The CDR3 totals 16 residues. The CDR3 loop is CASSLQGANLQYEQFF. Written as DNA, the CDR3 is TGTGCCAGCAGCTTACAGGGGGCAAACCTACAATATGAGCAGTTCTTC.

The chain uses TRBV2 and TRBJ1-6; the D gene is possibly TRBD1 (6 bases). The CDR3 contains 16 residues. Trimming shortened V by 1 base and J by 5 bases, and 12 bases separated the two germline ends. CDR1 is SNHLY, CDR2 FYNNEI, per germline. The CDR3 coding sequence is TGTGCCAGCAGTGAAGAGGGGGGCGGAAATAATTCACCCCTCCACTTT. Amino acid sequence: CASSEEGGGNNSPLHF.